This TCR beta chain was profiled in a study of blood T cell repertoires in COVID-19 (dated by TCRdb to 2018 to 2021). Some background on the complete study: Samples covering the acute and convalescent phases of COVID-19 were provided by collaborators in the United States, Italy and Spain. The prospective study material was composed of cDNA or gDNA derived from T cells, B-cell-depleted T cells, or PBMCs. Subjects who had been exposed to COVID-19, were actively infected with it, or had recovered from it provided the deeply sampled blood TCRbeta repertoires that made up the dataset. A freely available public database, intended as a resource for researchers studying the immune response to SARS-CoV-2, is where the repertoires were released. The samples were drawn from two sources: the first 160 participants of the ongoing ImmuneRACE study, and 1,254 subjects contributed by 6 global collaborators. Sample metadata almost always included a de-identified subject ID, COVID-19 status, age in years and sex. Where available, HLA class I and class II types were obtained from metadata supplied by the sample provider rather than from assay-based typing. Broad study findings and their caveats: Clinical and demographic metadata were provided uncurated, with the amount varying by source and participant.

The collaborating institutions used their own protocols to collect whole blood in K2EDTA tubes. Collaborator samples were shipped for TCRbeta analysis as frozen whole blood, isolated PBMCs, or DNA extracted from either sample type. TCRbeta CDR3 regions were amplified from genomic DNA by means of the immunoSEQ Assay, a bias-controlled multiplex PCR. The original methods were these. The number of nucleated cells in each sample was estimated by amplification of reference gene primers within the assay. Sequence reads were collapsed and filtered to measure the absolute abundance of every unique TCRbeta CDR3 rearrangement. For each sample, productive Simpson clonality was calculated as the square root of Simpson's diversity index over productive rearrangements. TCRdb limited this immuneACCESS table to in-frame rearrangements with V and J called. A share of clones is missing; checked studies link under half to unresolved V genes, and the rest is unexplained. That table is the source of V, J and clone size, and D and trimming were worked out from the DNA. The sample table holds under 250,000 clones, of which more than 75% were seen once. The ten top clones hold roughly 13% of the sample.

This clone was counted between two and nine times. Its antigen specificity is not known. Base qualities were left out, and no much larger clone turns up one base away. From cysteine to phenylalanine, the CDR3 is 14 amino acids long. Of the read, only the CDR3 DNA is kept; its 42 bases are in frame from base 1. V gives up 2 bases and J gives up 2 bases, and the segment between their germline ends measures 7 bases. CDR1 and CDR2, looked up from the germline V gene, are KGHSH and LQKENI. The chain is assembled from TRBV18 and TRBJ2-1; the D gene lacks a confident call. The sequence came from a human donor in a cohort sampled during active COVID-19. Sequencing input: peripheral blood. The nucleotides are TGTGCCAGCTCACCAGACTCGGCCTACAATGAGCAGTTCTTC. The resulting protein is CASSPDSAYNEQFF.